Following are 25 T cell receptor beta chains from one sample sequenced in a study of cytomegalovirus exposure and HLA in healthy donors listed by TCRdb under 2017. Libraries were built with the immunoSEQ multiplex PCR assay. The multiplex PCR relied on a mix of 60 forward primers for TCR Vbeta segments and 13 reverse primers for TCR Jbeta segments. The clones in this table, taken by TCRdb from immuneACCESS, are in-frame only. Not every clone is retained; where verified, under half of the shortfall comes from an unresolved V gene, and the cause of the rest is unknown. Present in this sample are about 180,000 clones, 76% of which were seen just once. The top ten clones comprise about 2.5% of the sample. The specimen was PBMCs. These receptor sequences come from a woman aged 25 to 39 in good health and CMV-seropositive.

This clone was seen only once. The J gene is TRBJ2-3, the V gene TRBV18; perhaps TRBD2 as D (6 bases). The CDR3 spans 14 residues. Germline V CDR1 and CDR2: KGHSH, LQKENI. V was shortened by 3 bases and J by 4 bases, with 11 bases between the two germline ends. The CDR3 loop reads CASSPPGGADTQYF. The CDR3 region has the DNA TGTGCCAGCTCACCCCCCGGGGGAGCAGATACGCAGTATTTT.

This rearrangement joins TRBV7-2 to TRBJ2-5; 7 nucleotides match TRBD1. J gave up 5 bases and V 5 bases, and 5 bases lay outside the gene matches. CDR3 length: 13 amino acids. Germline V gives CDR1 SGHTA, CDR2 FQGNSA. The CDR3 sequence is CASSTTGWETQYF. As DNA, the CDR3 is TGTGCCAGCAGCACGACAGGGTGGGAGACCCAGTACTTC.

The chain has TRBV6-5 and TRBJ2-3, with TRBD2 identical over 10 bases. The CDR3 spans 16 residues. V was pared by 0 bases and J by 7 bases, with 7 bases of the junction left unmatched. Germline CDR1 and CDR2: MNHEY and SVGAGI. The CDR3 is CASSYSTSGGANTQYF. The CDR3 region has the DNA TGTGCCAGCAGTTACTCGACCAGCGGGGGGGCGAATACGCAGTATTTT.

V usage is TRBV7-2 and J usage is TRBJ2-7, with D perhaps matching TRBD1 (6 bases). The CDR3 is made up of 14 amino acids. Germline lookup yields CDR1 SGHTA and CDR2 FQGNSA. The V end lost 2 bases, the J end lost 0 bases, and 8 bases lay between the germline ends. In DNA form, the CDR3 reads TGTGCCAGCAGCTTAAGACAGGACTCCTACGAGCAGTACTTC. Translation gives CASSLRQDSYEQYF.

The chain employs TRBV6-5 and TRBJ2-5; the D is unclear. The end of the DNA aligns better with TRBJ2-7, so the J call may be wrong. This CDR3 region has 12 residues. CDR1 MNHEY and CDR2 SVGAGI come from the germline V gene. CDR3: CASSNPAYEQYF. As DNA, the CDR3 is TGTGCCAGCAGTAACCCCGCCTACGAGCAGTACTTC.

There are a few counts of this clone. This chain joins TRBV9 and TRBJ2-3, with D maybe TRBD2 (6 bases). Germline V CDR1 and CDR2: SGDLS, YYNGEE. The germline V and J ends were trimmed by 2 bases and 3 bases, with 10 bases remaining between them. The CDR3 runs to 14 residues. CDR3 protein: CASSVRGITDTQYF. CDR3 DNA sequence: TGTGCCAGCAGCGTCCGGGGGATAACAGATACGCAGTATTTT.

The rearrangement uses TRBV4-2 and TRBJ2-6, with 7 bases lining up with TRBD1. The germline V gene has CDR1 LGHNA and CDR2 YNFKEQ. J was trimmed by 0 bases and V by 1 base; bases with no gene match: 15. The CDR3 is 21 amino acids. The CDR3 DNA follows: TGTGCCAGCAGCCAAGCGATAATCTCGGGACAGTTTCACTCTGGGGCCAACGTCCTGACTTTC. This codes for CASSQAIISGQFHSGANVLTF.

The chain links TRBV11-3 to TRBJ2-5; TRBD1 aligns across 7 bases. Looked up from germline, CDR1 is SGHNT and CDR2 is YENEEA. CDR3 length: 17 residues. V was clipped by 1 base and J by 7 bases; unmatched bases: 15. The CDR3 reads CASSLAVRDSSKGTQYF. CDR3 DNA: TGTGCCAGCAGCTTAGCGGTTCGGGACAGTTCCAAAGGGACCCAGTACTTC. Based on the CDR3 plus reference TRBV11-3 and TRBJ2-5, the full variable domain is EAGVVQSPRYKIIEKKQPVAFWCNPISGHNTLYWYLQNLGQGPELLIRYENEEAVDDSQLPKDRFSAERLKGVDSTLKIQPAELGDSAVYLCASSLAVRDSSKGTQYFGPGTRLLVL.

The chain joins TRBV5-1 to TRBJ2-7, with D possibly TRBD1 on 5 matching bases. Germline CDR1 SGHRS, CDR2 YFSETQ. The CDR3 totals 15 residues. V lost 4 bases and J lost 2, with 16 bases in between. CDR3 nucleotide sequence: TGCGCCAGCAGCGGGGCCCCCGGGCAGGCCTACGAGCAGTACTTC. Its protein product is CASSGAPGQAYEQYF.

The gene calls are TRBV10-3 and TRBJ1-4, with TRBD1 matching over 7 bases. The CDR3 contains 15 residues. The junction had 14 bases not matched to a gene; V was cut back by 10 bases and J by 6 bases. Per germline, CDR1 ENHRY and CDR2 SYGVKD. The CDR3 DNA reads as TGTGCCACCCGCCCGACGGGACAGTCGGATGAAAAACTGTTTTTT. Protein product: CATRPTGQSDEKLFF.

The V and J genes are TRBV5-1 and TRBJ2-1; TRBD2 aligns across 7 bases. Germline lookup yields CDR1 SGHRS and CDR2 YFSETQ. This CDR3 is 13 amino acids long. Germline trimming cut 4 bases from V and 6 bases from J; bases unmatched to any gene: 4. CDR3 protein: CASSLTSFNEQFF. CDR3 bases: TGCGCCAGCAGCCTGACTAGCTTCAATGAGCAGTTCTTC.

This chain connects TRBV29-1 to TRBJ2-3, with 8 bases fitting TRBD2. Germline-derived CDR1 and CDR2 are SQVTM and ANQGSEA. The trim removed 7 bases at V and 1 base at J, leaving 7 bases unmatched. The CDR3 length is 14 residues. Written as DNA, the CDR3 is TGCAGCGCCAAGGGCGGGGGGCGCACAGATACGCAGTATTTT. Translating it yields CSAKGGGRTDTQYF.

The chain has TRBV28 and TRBJ1-3, with 7 bases fitting TRBD1. Germline CDR1 and CDR2: MDHEN and SYDVKM. Trimming cost V 4 bases and J 8 bases; bases outside gene matches: 8. This CDR3 spans 14 amino acids. CDR3 in DNA: TGTGCCAGCAGTTCGACAGGGTTAAGCGACACCATATATTTT. It specifies CASSSTGLSDTIYF. Full variable domain (rest looked up from reference TRBV28 and TRBJ1-3): DVKVTQSSRYLVKRTGEKVFLECVQDMDHENMFWYRQDPGLGLRLIYFSYDVKMKEKGDIPEGYSVSREKKERFSLILESASTNQTSMYLCASSSTGLSDTIYFGEGSWLTVV.

The CDR3 region is CACSTGKTYEQYF. As DNA, the CDR3 is TGTGCCTGTAGTACAGGGAAAACTTACGAGCAGTACTTC. The chain recombines TRBV30 with TRBJ2-7; perhaps TRBD1 as D (6 bases). Germline values: CDR1 GTSNPN, CDR2 SVGIG (reference sequence). V lost 6 bases and J lost 4, with 16 bases in between. The CDR3 has 13 residues.

The chain uses TRBV6-4 and TRBJ2-3; 8 bases line up with TRBD2. The CDR3 is 16 amino acids. In germline, CDR1 is MRHNA, CDR2 SNTAGT. Trimming took 2 bases from V and 0 from J; bases not matched to a gene: 4. This CDR3 is CASSDGSGGSTDTQYF. CDR3 DNA sequence: TGTGCCAGCAGTGACGGGAGCGGGGGAAGCACAGATACGCAGTATTTT.

The chain couples TRBV5-8 to TRBJ2-5, with TRBD2 identical over 7 bases. V was clipped by 0 bases and J by 5 bases; unmatched bases: 7. The CDR3 runs to 15 residues. Germline lookup yields CDR1 SGHTS and CDR2 YDEGEE. In DNA form, the CDR3 reads TGTGCCAGCAGCTTGGTGGGGAGGGTAAAGGAGACCCAGTACTTC. Amino acid sequence: CASSLVGRVKETQYF.

V is TRBV5-6 and J is TRBJ1-2, with 8 nucleotides matching TRBD1. The V gene's germline CDR1 is SGHDT and CDR2 YYEEEE. The J segment lost 2 bases and the V segment lost 3 bases, leaving 3 bases of the junction unmatched. The CDR3 runs to 14 residues. CDR3 amino acids: CASSSGTGNYGYTF. The CDR3 DNA reads as TGTGCCAGCAGCTCAGGGACAGGAAACTATGGCTACACCTTC.

The chain has TRBV9 and TRBJ2-3; D remains unclear. Trimming left V 0 bases short and J 2 bases short, with 13 bases between. Looked up from germline, CDR1 is SGDLS and CDR2 is YYNGEE. The CDR3 has 16 amino acids. The CDR3 DNA is TGTGCCAGCAGCGTAGCCTCTACCCCACCCACAGATACGCAGTATTTT. Residues: CASSVASTPPTDTQYF.

The V gene is TRBV4-3, the J gene TRBJ2-7, with D perhaps TRBD1 (5 bases). From germline, CDR1 is LGHNA and CDR2 YSLEER. V was cut by 0 bases and J by 2 bases, with 11 bases left in between. The CDR3 is 15 amino acids. The CDR3 nucleotides read TGCGCCAGCAGCCAAGAGACAGAGTCTACCTACGAGCAGTACTTC. It encodes CASSQETESTYEQYF.

The rearrangement joins TRBV7-3 to TRBJ2-2; D is perhaps TRBD2 (5 bases). Trimming took 0 bases from V and 6 from J, leaving 11 bases between them. CDR3 size: 15 residues. In germline, CDR1 is SGHTA, CDR2 FQGTGA. The CDR3 here is CASSLTRDGPGELFF. CDR3 sequence (DNA): TGTGCCAGCAGCTTAACACGGGATGGTCCCGGGGAGCTGTTTTTT.

The V call is TRBV11-2, the J call TRBJ1-2; the D is unclear. This CDR3 has 13 residues. Germline CDR1 reads SGHAT; CDR2 reads FQNNGV. With 3 bases removed from V and 2 bases from J, the gap between germline ends came to 7 bases. The CDR3: CASSFGQNYGYTF. CDR3 nucleotide sequence: TGTGCCAGCAGCTTTGGGCAGAACTATGGCTACACCTTC.

This clone was detected a few times. Here the CDR3 reads CASRHGGQGNSNQPQHF. Written as DNA, the CDR3 is TGTGCCAGCAGGCATGGGGGACAGGGTAATAGCAATCAGCCCCAGCATTTT. The rearrangement uses TRBV28 and TRBJ1-5; 9 bases map to TRBD1. V lost 6 bases and J lost 0; bases outside the gene matches: 9. Germline V lookup: CDR1 MDHEN, CDR2 SYDVKM. The CDR3 runs 17 residues.

The chain links TRBV11-3 to TRBJ1-1; 11 bases are shared with TRBD1. Losses at the gene ends were 1 base for V and 1 base for J; bases not matched to a gene: 8. Germline loops: CDR1 SGHNT, CDR2 YENEEA. This CDR3 comprises 18 residues. CDR3 nucleotide sequence: TGTGCCAGCAGCTTAGCTCCTGGACAGGGGGCGCGGAACACTGAAGCTTTCTTT. Amino acid sequence: CASSLAPGQGARNTEAFF.

The chain recombines TRBV6-5 with TRBJ2-1; TRBD2 agrees at 9 bases. CDR3 size: 11 residues. CDR1 is MNHEY, CDR2 SVGAGI, per germline. V was pared by 6 bases and J by 15 bases, with 6 bases of the junction left unmatched. The CDR3 DNA sequence: TGTGCCAGCAGCGTTGGACTAGCGTCGTTCTTC. Amino acids: CASSVGLASFF.

This chain links TRBV4-1 with TRBJ1-5; a possible D gene is TRBD1 (5 bases). Trimming took 4 bases from V and 3 from J, leaving 16 bases between them. CDR1 MGHRA and CDR2 YSYEKL come from the germline V gene. This CDR3 comprises 16 residues. CDR3 in DNA: TGCGCCAGCAGCCGGACGTTTCGACAGTTCAATCAGCCCCAGCATTTT. Protein: CASSRTFRQFNQPQHF.